The source of this T cell receptor (beta chain) is a study of memory CD4+ T cells and cytomegalovirus serostatus. Measured with immunoSEQ multiplex PCR; TCRdb has only the in-frame clones, and not every one. This sample carries about 80,000 clones, approximately 80% of them seen once, and the ten largest clones take around 0.77%. The sort gate was single viable CD3+CD4+CD8-CD45RO+ cells for memory CD4+ T cells. Germline loops: CDR1 SGHRS, CDR2 YFSETQ. The ends lost 4 bases at V and 3 bases at J; junction bases unmatched: 6. This CDR3 spans 15 amino acids. This clone appeared many times. The sample has other DNA sequences that encode this CDR3 too.

This receptor was taken from an adult in good health and CMV-seronegative. V gene TRBV5-1 combines with J gene TRBJ2-3, with 9 bases aligning to TRBD1. The sample taken for sequencing was memory CD4+ T cells from blood. In nucleotides, the CDR3 is TGCGCCAGCAGCCGCACAGGGGGCCGGACAGATACGCAGTATTTT. Translating it yields CASSRTGGRTDTQYF.